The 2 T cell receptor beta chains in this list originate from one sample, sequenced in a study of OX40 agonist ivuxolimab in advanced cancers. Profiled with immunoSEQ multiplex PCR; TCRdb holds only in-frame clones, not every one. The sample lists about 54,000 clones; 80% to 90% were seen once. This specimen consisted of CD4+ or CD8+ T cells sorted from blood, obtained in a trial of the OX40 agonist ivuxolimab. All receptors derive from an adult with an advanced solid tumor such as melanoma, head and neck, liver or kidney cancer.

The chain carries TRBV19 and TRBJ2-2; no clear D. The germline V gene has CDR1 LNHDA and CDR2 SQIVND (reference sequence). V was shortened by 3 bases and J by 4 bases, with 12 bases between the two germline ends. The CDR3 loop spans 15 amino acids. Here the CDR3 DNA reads TGTGCCAGTAGTATTTCCAATTCGGGCACCGGGGAGCTGTTTTTT. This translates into CASSISNSGTGELFF.

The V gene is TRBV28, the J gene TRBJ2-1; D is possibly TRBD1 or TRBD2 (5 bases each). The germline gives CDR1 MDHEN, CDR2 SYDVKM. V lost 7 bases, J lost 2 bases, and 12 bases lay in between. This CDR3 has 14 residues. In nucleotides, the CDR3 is TGTGCCAGCACCCGGGGCGGAGCCTACAATGAGCAGTTCTTC. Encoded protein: CASTRGGAYNEQFF.